This passage covers 11 T cell receptor beta chains from one sample sequenced in a study of vaccination and CD4 T cells after COVID-19. Cultured CD4+ T cells had their DNA profiled by the Oncomine TCR Beta short-read assay. One entry per CDR3 protein results from TCRdb running MiXCR on the PCR reads. This table has some 12,000 distinct CDR3 sequences, about 44% appearing once. Treatment reported: roughly 11-day PBMC culture with coronavirus spike peptide pools or control peptides (ViraFEST assay). These receptors lack a known antigen. Source material: CD4+ T cells from blood, cultured in vitro. The receptors come from a human donor who had recovered from COVID-19.

The gene calls are TRBV28 and TRBJ1-4; 8 positions match TRBD1. This CDR3 has 14 residues. In germline, CDR1 is MDHEN, CDR2 SYDVKM. V shed 5 bases, J shed 11 bases, and the junction held 10 bases outside the gene matches. CDR3 nucleotide sequence: TGTGCCAGCAGTGGATTTGACAGGGGTGGGAAACTGTTTTTT. The encoded protein is CASSGFDRGGKLFF.

The chain has TRBV5-1 and TRBJ1-2; a possible D gene is TRBD1 (6 bases). V dropped 3 bases and J dropped 8 bases, with 20 bases sitting between them. CDR1 and CDR2 from the germline V gene are SGHRS and YFSETQ. This CDR3 spans 15 amino acids. The CDR3 loop reads CASSSRKTGTSGYTF. In nucleotides, the CDR3 is TGCGCCAGCAGCTCTCGTAAGACAGGAACTAGCGGCTACACCTTC.

The V call is TRBV28, the J call TRBJ1-3, with D unresolved. Trimming stripped 6 bases from V and 4 bases from J, with 10 bases between. Germline CDR1 reads MDHEN; CDR2 reads SYDVKM. This CDR3 has 13 residues. The CDR3 protein is CASSLRPGNTIYF. The CDR3 DNA reads TGTGCCAGCAGCCTTAGGCCCGGAAACACCATATATTTT.

CDR3 in DNA: TGTGCCAGCAGAGGGACTGGCAATCAGCCCCAGCATTTT. Translation gives CASRGTGNQPQHF. The J gene is TRBJ1-5, the V gene TRBV6-1; D may be TRBD1 (5 bases). The CDR3 extends over 13 amino acids. Germline V gene lookup returns CDR1 MNHNS and CDR2 SASEGT. Trimming left V 6 bases short and J 2 bases short, with 8 bases between.

Only a few counts were recorded for this clonotype. This chain connects TRBV6-1 to TRBJ2-3; 8 bases align to TRBD1. This CDR3 is 14 amino acids long. Germline V lookup: CDR1 MNHNS, CDR2 SASEGT. The V gene end was trimmed by 10 bases and the J gene end by 0 bases; junction bases not matched to a gene: 6. The CDR3 loop reads CATNRGASTDTQYF. For the CDR3, the DNA is TGTGCCACCAACAGGGGGGCTAGCACAGATACGCAGTATTTT.

This rearrangement joins TRBV6-1 to TRBJ2-5, with 7 nucleotides matching TRBD2. V shed 0 bases, J shed 4 bases, and the junction held 2 bases outside the gene matches. Germline CDR1 is MNHNS and CDR2 is SASEGT. CDR3 length: 14 residues. The CDR3 sequence: CASSEAGRGETQYF. The CDR3 DNA is TGTGCCAGCAGTGAAGCAGGGAGGGGAGAGACCCAGTACTTC.

The chain couples TRBV5-5 to TRBJ2-5; D is uncertain. CDR3 length: 17 residues. Germline CDR1 is SGHKS and CDR2 is YYEKEE (reference sequence). Trimming shortened V by 1 base and J by 2 bases, and 18 bases separated the two germline ends. The CDR3 loop is CASSLSSTNSLQETQYF. The CDR3 bases are TGTGCCAGCAGCTTGAGCAGCACAAATTCCCTTCAAGAGACCCAGTACTTC. The full variable domain, rest sourced from reference TRBV5-5 and TRBJ2-5, is DAGVTQSPTHLIKTRGQQVTLRCSPISGHKSVSWYQQVLGQGPQFIFQYYEKEERGRGNFPDRFSARQFPNYSSELNVNALLLGDSALYLCASSLSSTNSLQETQYFGPGTRLLVL.

The chain is built from TRBV7-3 and TRBJ2-5, with a weak D call TRBD1 (5 bases). The CDR3 is made up of 14 amino acids. Trimming shortened V by 5 bases and J by 5 bases, and 15 bases separated the two germline ends. From germline, CDR1 is SGHTA and CDR2 FQGTGA. The CDR3: CASSLTAQGETQYF. In DNA, the CDR3 is TGTGCCAGCAGCCTGACGGCCCAGGGTGAGACCCAGTACTTC.

DNA of the CDR3: TGTGCCACCAGCTCTGATAATGAGCAGTTCTTC. Protein sequence: CATSSDNEQFF. This chain links TRBV15 with TRBJ2-1; unclear D gene. CDR1 and CDR2 (germline): LNHNV, YYDKDF (reference sequence). The V and J ends lost 5 bases and 7 bases respectively, with 6 bases between them. This CDR3 spans 11 amino acids.

The V and J genes are TRBV2 and TRBJ2-7; D might be TRBD2 (5 bases). V dropped 6 bases and J dropped 6 bases, with 15 bases sitting between them. CDR1 is SNHLY, CDR2 FYNNEI, per germline. This CDR3 contains 13 residues. DNA of the CDR3: TGTGCCAGCAGCCGTCGCGGGCTTGCCGAGCAGTACTTC. It codes for CASSRRGLAEQYF.

The rearrangement uses TRBV5-1 and TRBJ2-1; D gene ambiguous. The germline V gene has CDR1 SGHRS and CDR2 YFSETQ. Trimming took 5 bases from V and 6 from J, leaving 15 bases between them. The CDR3 covers 14 residues. In DNA form, the CDR3 reads TGCGCCAGCAGTGATACCGGCGGAGTCAATGAGCAGTTCTTC. Protein: CASSDTGGVNEQFF.